The rows below give T cell receptor beta chains drawn from one sample of a study of radiotherapy plus CTLA-4 blockade in lung cancer. Clones were read by immunoSEQ multiplex PCR, and TCRdb kept only the in-frame ones, dropping some. The table shows roughly 90,000 clones, with about four fifths occurring only once. Material: peripheral blood, obtained from a patient treated with radiotherapy plus ipilimumab. The receptors here all came from a human donor with non-small cell lung cancer that progressed on radiotherapy plus ipilimumab. Both conserved end residues are part of each CDR3. Expanded clones are given a class, and other clones once, few, many or no size at all.

CATSSLGGEEKLFF | TRBJ1-4 | TRBV15 | .
CASSRDTSTGELFF | TRBJ2-2 | TRBV18 | .
CASSEGGNQPQHF | TRBJ1-5 | TRBV2 | .
CASSSRSAAYYVEQYF | TRBJ2-7 | TRBV7-3 | .
CASSSLGGGMQQNNEQFF | TRBJ2-1 | TRBV19 | .
CARSCDREGYTF | TRBJ1-2 | TRBV5-3 | .
CASKAGPSGANVLTF | TRBJ2-6 | TRBV2 | .
CASSLVPLTGGQYEQYF | TRBJ2-7 | TRBV7-9 | .
CASSYLAGPTGELFF | TRBJ2-2 | TRBV6-6 | .
CASGGLNTEAFF | TRBJ1-1 | TRBV21-1 | .
CASSSSNYGYTF | TRBJ1-2 | TRBV28 | .
CASRAGTSGSDITDTQYF | TRBJ2-3 | TRBV5-4 | .
CASSLSQGQNYEQYF | TRBJ2-7 | TRBV7-8 | .
CASNRLAEFTDTQYF | TRBJ2-3 | TRBV28 | .
CASSLRRGAETQYF | TRBJ2-5 | TRBV5-1 | .
CASSLRGTSGGEQFF | TRBJ2-1 | TRBV11-3 | .
CASSLSSGSVETQYF | TRBJ2-5 | TRBV5-1 | once
CASSRSAGWDNEQFF | TRBJ2-1 | TRBV14 | .
CASSVDGGDNQPQHF | TRBJ1-5 | TRBV9 | .
CASSLMETQYF | TRBJ2-5 | TRBV5-6 | .
CANAGGVSRGVSDTQYF | TRBJ2-3 | TRBV2 | .
CASSPGGGRTGELFF | TRBJ2-2 | TRBV9 | .
CAWSEGGRIGQPQHF | TRBJ1-5 | TRBV30 | .
CASSRRGGTTDTQYF | TRBJ2-3 | TRBV7-9 | .
CAWIGGTGSYEQYF | TRBJ2-7 | TRBV30 | .
CASAPPGEGGDTQYF | TRBJ2-3 | TRBV25-1 | .
CASSIGTGQETQYF | TRBJ2-5 | TRBV19 | .
CASSLGGQGALTGELFF | TRBJ2-2 | TRBV7-8 | .
CASSYSGEQPQHF | TRBJ1-5 | TRBV28 | .
CASSLTLSGRGETQYF | TRBJ2-5 | TRBV28 | .
CALGRDTQYF | TRBJ2-3 | TRBV30 | .
CASSFLTGYEQYF | TRBJ2-7 | TRBV5-4 | .
CASSFAPGQTQETQYF | TRBJ2-5 | TRBV5-1 | .
CASREGRSGNQPQHF | TRBJ1-5 | TRBV6-5 | .
CATSLFDRGNRETQYF | TRBJ2-5 | TRBV15 | .
CASSLLLAGVKTGELFF | TRBJ2-2 | TRBV5-1 | once
CAWSPGQGITGELFF | TRBJ2-2 | TRBV30 | .
CASTLRQDVYYGYTF | TRBJ1-2 | TRBV28 | .
CASRAGPYNEQFF | TRBJ2-1 | TRBV6-5 | .
CASRDRGSGETQYF | TRBJ2-5 | TRBV6-1 | .
CASSLPDSSNTEAFF | TRBJ1-1 | TRBV7-9 | few
CASSPAEKNTGELFF | TRBJ2-2 | TRBV7-9 | .
CASSLGSSYEQYF | TRBJ2-7 | TRBV5-4 | .
CASGSTTSAYRYNEQFF | TRBJ2-1 | TRBV12-5 | .
CASSQVGSGGYEQYF | TRBJ2-7 | TRBV4-1 | .
CASSAGESQPQHF | TRBJ1-5 | TRBV18 | .
CASDQSSYNEQFF | TRBJ2-1 | TRBV2 | .
CASTPSGINEQFF | TRBJ2-1 | TRBV27 | .